A single sample is the source of the 30 T cell receptor beta chains below, sequenced in a study of control samples from healthy donors and cancer patients. TCRdb keeps only in-frame clones here, not all; method: immunoSEQ multiplex PCR. The sample lists approximately 100,000 clones; around 89% were seen once. Sequenced sample: blood. The receptors were gathered from a woman aged 45-65 years in good health.

A few counts support this clone. The V call is TRBV6-2 or TRBV6-3, the J call TRBJ1-5; D gene ambiguous. CDR1 and CDR2 from the germline V gene are MNHEY and SVGEGT. Between the trimmed V and J ends, which lost 2 bases and 0 bases, there was a span of 14 bases. The CDR3 contains 17 residues. The CDR3 DNA reads as TGTGCCAGCAGTTACCTAGAACGGCGGTATAGCAATCAGCCCCAGCATTTT. Amino acids: CASSYLERRYSNQPQHF.

This chain joins TRBV9 and TRBJ1-2, with D tentatively TRBD1 (5 bases). The CDR3 sequence is 12 residues long. Trimming cost V 0 bases and J 8 bases, with 8 bases left between them. Germline V gives CDR1 SGDLS, CDR2 YYNGEE. In DNA, the CDR3 is TGTGCCAGCAGCGTAGTGGGGGTCGGCTACACCTTC. Translating it yields CASSVVGVGYTF.

V and J are TRBV29-1 and TRBJ2-7; 8 nucleotides line up with TRBD1. Trimming at V came to 8 bases and at J to 5 bases, leaving 8 bases not matched to a gene. CDR1 and CDR2 from the germline V gene are SQVTM and ANQGSEA. The CDR3 consists of 12 residues. The CDR3 coding sequence is TGCAGCTTTGGGACAGGTTACCACGAGCAGTACTTC. Protein: CSFGTGYHEQYF.

This clone was seen just once. The V and J genes are TRBV29-1 and TRBJ2-7, with 12 bases fitting TRBD2. Germline assignment: CDR1 SQVTM and CDR2 ANQGSEA. The V and J ends lost 5 bases and 6 bases, in that order; junction bases with no gene match: 8. The CDR3 contains 14 residues. The CDR3 loop reads CSVSVGLAGSEQYV. The CDR3 DNA is TGCAGCGTTAGTGTCGGACTAGCGGGAAGCGAGCAGTACGTC.

The sample holds one count of this clone. The chain employs TRBV10-3 and TRBJ2-7; D gene unclear. Between the trimmed V and J ends, which lost 2 bases and 4 bases, there was a span of 6 bases. Germline loops: CDR1 ENHRY, CDR2 SYGVKD. This CDR3 has 12 amino acids. The CDR3 is CAISETPYEQYV. The CDR3 bases are TGTGCCATCAGTGAGACTCCTTACGAGCAGTACGTC.

The chain has TRBV7-7 and TRBJ2-3; TRBD1 matches at 8 bases. The germline V gene encodes CDR1 SSHAT and CDR2 FNYEAQ (reference sequence). The CDR3 is made up of 17 amino acids. The V segment lost 5 bases and the J segment 1 base; nucleotides outside the gene matches: 11. Written as DNA, the CDR3 is TGTGCCAGCAGCCCCACTGACAGGGGAAGGGGCACAGATACGCAGTATTTT. Translated: CASSPTDRGRGTDTQYF. Variable domain in full (rest from reference TRBV7-7 and TRBJ2-3): GAGVSQSPRYKVTKRGQDVTLRCDPISSHATLYWYQQALGQGPEFLTYFNYEAQPDKSGLPSDRFSAERPEGSISTLTIQRTEQRDSAMYRCASSPTDRGRGTDTQYFGPGTRLTVL.

The table lists this clone with a few counts. Other DNA sequences in the sample encode the same CDR3. The rearrangement uses TRBV7-3 and TRBJ2-2, with no clear D. V lost 4 bases and J lost 2, with 5 bases in between. The CDR3 consists of 13 residues. Germline assignment: CDR1 SGHTA and CDR2 FQGTGA. The CDR3 sequence is CASSSSNTGELFF. CDR3 bases: TGTGCCAGCAGCTCGAGCAACACCGGGGAGCTGTTTTTT.

The rearrangement links TRBV27 to TRBJ2-1; 10 bases agree with TRBD1. CDR3 size: 19 residues. The trim removed 1 base at V and 5 bases at J, leaving 14 bases unmatched. Per the germline V gene, CDR1 is MNHEY and CDR2 is SMNVEV (reference sequence). This chain's CDR3 is CASSLWGQGFVRGDNEQFF. The CDR3 DNA follows: TGTGCCAGCAGTTTATGGGGACAGGGGTTCGTCCGGGGGGACAATGAGCAGTTCTTC.

This chain joins TRBV3-1 (or the pseudogene TRBV3-2) and TRBJ2-7; 7 bases align to TRBD2. The CDR3 runs 13 residues. Trimming at V came to 8 bases and at J to 3 bases, leaving 7 bases not matched to a gene. Germline CDR1 LGHDT, CDR2 YNNKEL (reference sequence). As DNA, the CDR3 is TGTGCCAGCTCGAGAAGCGGGAACTACGAGCAGTACGTC. It translates to CASSRSGNYEQYV.

This chain connects TRBV7-2 to TRBJ2-7; D gene unclear. The CDR3 is made up of 13 amino acids. V gave up 1 base and J gave up 6 bases, with 10 bases separating them. Germline CDR1 SGHTA, CDR2 FQGNSA. The CDR3 DNA follows: TGTGCCAGCAGCTTAGTGGTCAGCTCCGAGCAGTACTTC. Translating it yields CASSLVVSSEQYF.

The chain uses TRBV7-2 and TRBJ2-3, with D hard to call. Trimming removed 3 bases at V and 2 bases at J, with 15 bases between. Germline CDR1 reads SGHTA; CDR2 reads FQGNSA. The CDR3 spans 16 residues. The CDR3 here is CASSFFFSGNTDTQYF. CDR3 DNA: TGTGCCAGCAGCTTTTTTTTCTCTGGGAACACAGATACGCAGTATTTT.

The V and J genes are TRBV27 and TRBJ1-5; maybe TRBD1 (5 bases). CDR3 length equals 14 residues. Germline V gene data show CDR1 as MNHEY and CDR2 as SMNVEV (reference sequence). The V and J ends lost 6 bases and 3 bases respectively, with 12 bases between them. The CDR3 reads CASSISGNNQPQHF. The CDR3 bases are TGTGCCAGCAGCATTTCAGGGAACAATCAGCCCCAGCATTTT.

The chain links TRBV2 to TRBJ1-6; D uncertain. Trimming took 1 base from V and 3 from J, leaving 7 bases between them. The CDR3 is made up of 15 amino acids. The germline CDR1 and CDR2 sequences are SNHLY and FYNNEI. The CDR3 region is CASSEEASYNSPLHF. The CDR3 DNA reads as TGTGCCAGCAGTGAAGAGGCCAGCTATAATTCACCCCTCCACTTT.

The chain recombines TRBV19 with TRBJ1-4, with TRBD1 identical over 7 bases. Germline lookup yields CDR1 LNHDA and CDR2 SQIVND (reference sequence). With V trimmed by 5 bases and J by 0 bases, 6 bases remained unmatched. This CDR3 contains 16 residues. In DNA, the CDR3 is TGTGCCAGTAGTCCGGGACAGCCCGCAACTAATGAAAAACTGTTTTTT. Translated: CASSPGQPATNEKLFF.

The chain couples TRBV28 to TRBJ1-5; 7 nucleotides agree with TRBD1. CDR1 and CDR2 from the germline V gene are MDHEN and SYDVKM. The CDR3 is 14 amino acids. Germline trimming cut 5 bases from V and 3 bases from J; bases unmatched to any gene: 4. CDR3 bases: TGTGCCAGCAGTACAGGGACAGTCAATCAGCCCCAGCATTTT. Translating it yields CASSTGTVNQPQHF.

J is TRBJ1-6 and V is TRBV4-1; D ambiguous. The CDR3 runs 16 residues. Germline CDR1 and CDR2: MGHRA and YSYEKL. V lost 5 bases to trimming and J lost 5 bases, with 16 bases between them. DNA for the CDR3: TGCGCCAGCAGCTTGTCCGGGCGATTTAATAATTCACCCCTCCACTTT. Encoded protein: CASSLSGRFNNSPLHF.

The gene calls are TRBV18 and TRBJ2-1; D is unresolved. Germline-derived CDR1 and CDR2 are KGHSH and LQKENI. The CDR3 consists of 15 residues. V lost 1 base and J 0 bases, leaving 7 bases between the germline ends. CDR3 region: CASSPLVASYNEQFF. In DNA, the CDR3 is TGTGCCAGCTCACCACTCGTAGCCTCCTACAATGAGCAGTTCTTC.

The genes are TRBV3-1 (or the pseudogene TRBV3-2) and TRBJ2-7; 8 bases fit TRBD1. This CDR3 has 16 residues. Germline V lookup: CDR1 LGHDT, CDR2 YNNKEL (reference sequence). The V segment lost 6 bases and the J segment 5 bases; nucleotides outside the gene matches: 15. CDR3 amino acids: CASSLVVPPGGNEQYV. The CDR3 nucleotides read TGTGCCAGCAGTCTTGTAGTCCCTCCAGGGGGCAACGAGCAGTACGTC.

V usage is TRBV6-2 or TRBV6-3 and J usage is TRBJ2-2, with D maybe TRBD1 (6 bases). Germline-derived CDR1 and CDR2 are MNHEY and SVGEGT. The CDR3 spans 14 residues. Trimming cost V 6 bases and J 4 bases, with 12 bases left between them. CDR3 amino acids: CASSRTGITGELFF. The CDR3, as DNA: TGTGCCAGCAGCAGAACAGGGATCACCGGGGAGCTGTTTTTT.

Here the CDR3 DNA reads TGTGCCACCGGATGGACCGGTGGAAACACCATATATTTT. Encoded protein: CATGWTGGNTIYF. The chain is built from TRBV15 and TRBJ1-3; D gene unclear. This CDR3 has 13 residues. The V end lost 8 bases, the J end lost 3 bases, and 11 bases lay between the germline ends. Germline V lookup: CDR1 LNHNV, CDR2 YYDKDF (reference sequence).

The J gene is TRBJ2-3, the V gene TRBV24-1; 13 nucleotides line up with TRBD2. Germline assignment: CDR1 KGHDR and CDR2 SFDVKD. The CDR3 totals 18 residues. V was clipped by 3 bases and J by 2 bases; unmatched bases: 7. The CDR3 here is CATSDTSGGAPHTDTQYF. The CDR3 DNA sequence: TGTGCCACCAGTGATACTAGCGGGGGGGCCCCCCACACAGATACGCAGTATTTT.

The chain combines TRBV6-1 with TRBJ2-5, with 7 bases matching TRBD2. Germline V CDR1 and CDR2: MNHNS, SASEGT. V gave up 0 bases and J gave up 5 bases; unmatched junction bases: 12. The CDR3 has 17 amino acids. CDR3 DNA: TGTGCCAGCAGTGAAGCGTCTTGGGGGGGGACTACGGAGACCCAGTACTTC. Its protein is CASSEASWGGTTETQYF.

CDR3 in amino acids: CASSLRRANTEAFF. CDR3 nucleotide sequence: TGTGCCAGCAGCTTAAGGAGGGCGAACACTGAAGCTTTCTTT. This chain uses TRBV7-3 with TRBJ1-1, with D unclear. Trimming took off 1 base at V and 1 base at J, with 7 bases between the two ends. This CDR3 comprises 14 residues. CDR1 SGHTA and CDR2 FQGTGA come from the germline V gene.

The chain combines TRBV5-1 with TRBJ2-1; the D gene is possibly TRBD2 (5 bases). V dropped 4 bases and J dropped 5 bases, with 13 bases sitting between them. The CDR3 has 14 residues. Per germline, CDR1 SGHRS and CDR2 YFSETQ. CDR3 residues: CASSRREVDNEQFF. CDR3 sequence (DNA): TGCGCCAGCAGCAGACGGGAAGTGGACAATGAGCAGTTCTTC. Combining the CDR3 with reference TRBV5-1 and TRBJ2-1 gives the whole variable domain KAGVTQTPRYLIKTRGQQVTLSCSPISGHRSVSWYQQTPGQGLQFLFEYFSETQRNKGNFPGRFSGRQFSNSRSEMNVSTLELGDSALYLCASSRREVDNEQFFGPGTRLTVL.

This sequence joins TRBV6-1 and TRBJ2-7, with D possibly TRBD1 on 5 matching bases. The ends were cut back, 1 base at V and 4 bases at J, with 11 bases in the middle. This CDR3 has 14 residues. Germline assignment: CDR1 MNHNS and CDR2 SASEGT. Here the CDR3 reads CASSEVMGPYEQYF. The DNA for the CDR3 is TGTGCCAGCAGTGAAGTCATGGGGCCGTACGAGCAGTACTTC.

This sequence joins TRBV19 and TRBJ2-2; 10 bases line up with TRBD1. The CDR3 totals 14 residues. CDR1 is LNHDA, CDR2 SQIVND, per germline (reference sequence). J lost 6 bases, V lost 6 bases, and 4 bases had no gene match. DNA of the CDR3: TGTGCCAGTAGCTGGGACAGGGGCCCCGGGGAGCTGTTTTTT. Protein: CASSWDRGPGELFF. Based on the CDR3 plus reference TRBV19 and TRBJ2-2, the full variable domain is DGGITQSPKYLFRKEGQNVTLSCEQNLNHDAMYWYRQDPGQGLRLIYYSQIVNDFQKGDIAEGYSVSREKKESFPLTVTSAQKNPTAFYLCASSWDRGPGELFFGEGSRLTVL.

The chain links TRBV10-1 to TRBJ1-1; D is unresolved. The CDR3 is made up of 12 amino acids. With 3 bases removed from V and 4 bases from J, the gap between germline ends came to 6 bases. Germline assignment: CDR1 WNHNN and CDR2 SYGVQD (reference sequence). Here the CDR3 DNA reads TGCGCCAGCAGTGAAAGAGGCACTGAAGCTTTCTTT. Translation gives CASSERGTEAFF.

This rearrangement joins TRBV7-8 to TRBJ2-4; 7 bases match TRBD1. The germline gives CDR1 SGHVS, CDR2 FQNEAQ. V shed 1 base and J 9 bases; nucleotides not matched to a gene: 9. The CDR3 is 15 amino acids. Here the CDR3 DNA reads TGTGCCAGCAGCTTAGAAGGAACTAGGGGGCTCATTCAGTACTTC. Residues: CASSLEGTRGLIQYF.

The chain combines TRBV19 with TRBJ1-5; the D is unclear. The germline V and J ends were trimmed by 6 bases and 2 bases, with 14 bases remaining between them. This CDR3 comprises 15 residues. Germline CDR1 and CDR2: LNHDA and SQIVND (reference sequence). CDR3 coding DNA: TGTGCCAGTAGGGCCCTCTTGGGAGGCAATCAGCCCCAGCATTTT. This encodes CASRALLGGNQPQHF.

The chain is built from TRBV4-3 and TRBJ1-4; no firm D call. Per germline, CDR1 LGHNA and CDR2 YSLEER. Trimming took off 3 bases at V and 8 bases at J, with 7 bases between the two ends. This CDR3 spans 12 amino acids. The CDR3 DNA reads as TGCGCCAGCAGCCATGCGCACGAAAAACTGTTTTTT. As protein: CASSHAHEKLFF.